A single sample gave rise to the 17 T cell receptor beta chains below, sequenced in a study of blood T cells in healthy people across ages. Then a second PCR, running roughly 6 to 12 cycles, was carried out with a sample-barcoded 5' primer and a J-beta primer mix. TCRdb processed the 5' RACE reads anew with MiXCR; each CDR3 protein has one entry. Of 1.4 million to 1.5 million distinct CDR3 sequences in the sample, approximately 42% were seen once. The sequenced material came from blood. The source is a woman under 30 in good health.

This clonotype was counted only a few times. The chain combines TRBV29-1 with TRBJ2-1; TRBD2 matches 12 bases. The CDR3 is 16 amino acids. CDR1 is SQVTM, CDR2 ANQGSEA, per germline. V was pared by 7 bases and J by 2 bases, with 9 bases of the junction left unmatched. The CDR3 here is CSALKLAGGPYNEQFF. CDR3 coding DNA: TGCAGCGCCCTAAAACTAGCGGGGGGCCCCTACAATGAGCAGTTCTTC.

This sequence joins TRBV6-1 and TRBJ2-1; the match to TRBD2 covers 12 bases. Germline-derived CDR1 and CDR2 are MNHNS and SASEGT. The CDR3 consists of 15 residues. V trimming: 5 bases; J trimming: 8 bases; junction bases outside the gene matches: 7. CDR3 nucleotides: TGTGCCAGCAGTCTCCGGACTAGCGGGGCCGATGAGCAGTTCTTC. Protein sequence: CASSLRTSGADEQFF.

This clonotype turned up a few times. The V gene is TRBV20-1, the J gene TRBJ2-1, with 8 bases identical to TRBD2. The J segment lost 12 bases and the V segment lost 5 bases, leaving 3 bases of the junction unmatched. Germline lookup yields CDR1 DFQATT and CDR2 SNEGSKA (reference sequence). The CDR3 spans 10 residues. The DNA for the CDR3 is TGCAGTGCTGGACTAGCTGGGCAGTTCTTC. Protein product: CSAGLAGQFF.

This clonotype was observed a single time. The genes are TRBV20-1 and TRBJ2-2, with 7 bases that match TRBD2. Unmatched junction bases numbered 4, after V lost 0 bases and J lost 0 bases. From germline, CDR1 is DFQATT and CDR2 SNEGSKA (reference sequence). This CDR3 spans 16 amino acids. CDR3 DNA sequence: TGCAGTGCTAGAGATTGGAGCGGGACGAACACCGGGGAGCTGTTTTTT. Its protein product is CSARDWSGTNTGELFF.

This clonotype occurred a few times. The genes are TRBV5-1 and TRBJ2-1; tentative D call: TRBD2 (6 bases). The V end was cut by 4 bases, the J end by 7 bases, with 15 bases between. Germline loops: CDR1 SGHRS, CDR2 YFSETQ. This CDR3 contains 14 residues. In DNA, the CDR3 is TGCGCCAGCAGCCCTATGGGGGGAAGGAATGAGCAGTTCTTC. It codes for CASSPMGGRNEQFF.

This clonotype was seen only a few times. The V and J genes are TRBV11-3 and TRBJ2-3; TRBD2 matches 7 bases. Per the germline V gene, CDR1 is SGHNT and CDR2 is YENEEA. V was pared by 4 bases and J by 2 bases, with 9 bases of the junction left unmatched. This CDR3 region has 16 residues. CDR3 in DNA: TGTGCCAGCAGCTCCGGACTAGACCTTTTCACAGATACGCAGTATTTT. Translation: CASSSGLDLFTDTQYF.

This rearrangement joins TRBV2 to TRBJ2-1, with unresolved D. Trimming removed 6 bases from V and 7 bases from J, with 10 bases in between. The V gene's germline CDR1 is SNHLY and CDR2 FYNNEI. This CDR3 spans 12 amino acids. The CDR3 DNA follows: TGTGCCAGCAGAGCACTGGGGAATGAGCAGTTCTTC. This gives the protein CASRALGNEQFF.

CDR3 region: CASSYSRAEGPSYEQYF. The CDR3 bases are TGTGCCAGCAGTTACTCGAGGGCTGAGGGCCCCTCCTACGAGCAGTACTTC. The chain uses TRBV6-5 and TRBJ2-7; maybe TRBD2 (5 bases). The germline V gene has CDR1 MNHEY and CDR2 SVGAGI. This CDR3 contains 17 residues. The germline V and J ends were trimmed by 0 bases and 0 bases, with 15 bases remaining between them.

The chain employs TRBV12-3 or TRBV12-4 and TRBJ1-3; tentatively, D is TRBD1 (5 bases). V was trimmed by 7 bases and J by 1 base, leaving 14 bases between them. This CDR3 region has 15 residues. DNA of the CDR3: TGTGCCAGCACCCCCGGCGCAGGGTCTGGAAACACCATATATTTT. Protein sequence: CASTPGAGSGNTIYF.

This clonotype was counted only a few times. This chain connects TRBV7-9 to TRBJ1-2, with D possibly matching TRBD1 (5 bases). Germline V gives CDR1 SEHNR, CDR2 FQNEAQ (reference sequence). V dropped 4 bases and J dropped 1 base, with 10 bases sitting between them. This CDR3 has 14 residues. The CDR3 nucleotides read TGTGCCAGCAGCTCCGTTGACAGTAACTATGGCTACACCTTC. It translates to CASSSVDSNYGYTF.

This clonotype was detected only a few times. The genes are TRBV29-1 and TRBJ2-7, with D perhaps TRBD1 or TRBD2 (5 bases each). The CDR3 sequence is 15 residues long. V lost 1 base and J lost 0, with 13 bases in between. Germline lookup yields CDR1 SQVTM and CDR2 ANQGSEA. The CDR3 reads CSVEGAAGSSYEQYF. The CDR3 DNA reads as TGCAGCGTTGAAGGGGCGGCAGGGAGCTCCTACGAGCAGTACTTC.

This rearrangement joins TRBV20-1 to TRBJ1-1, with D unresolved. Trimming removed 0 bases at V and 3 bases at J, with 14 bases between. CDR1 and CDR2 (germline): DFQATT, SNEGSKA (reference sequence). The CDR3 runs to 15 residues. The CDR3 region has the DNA TGCAGTGCTAGAGAAAAGCTACAATGGGACACTGAAGCTTTCTTT. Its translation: CSAREKLQWDTEAFF.

CDR3 region: CASSQQTGGHEQFF. CDR3 sequence (DNA): TGCGCCAGCAGCCAGCAAACAGGGGGTCATGAGCAGTTCTTC. The rearrangement joins TRBV4-3 to TRBJ2-1, with TRBD1 identical over 8 bases. After removal of 3 bases from V and 8 bases from J, the junction contained 6 bases not matched to a gene. The germline gives CDR1 LGHNA, CDR2 YSLEER. CDR3 length equals 14 residues.

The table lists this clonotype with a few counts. CDR3 amino acids: CASSLKVNGETQYF. Written as DNA, the CDR3 is TGTGCCAGCAGCTTAAAGGTGAATGGAGAGACCCAGTACTTC. V and J are TRBV7-9 and TRBJ2-5, with D unclear. V gave up 2 bases and J gave up 4 bases, with 11 bases separating them. This CDR3 region has 14 residues. The germline V gene has CDR1 SEHNR and CDR2 FQNEAQ (reference sequence).

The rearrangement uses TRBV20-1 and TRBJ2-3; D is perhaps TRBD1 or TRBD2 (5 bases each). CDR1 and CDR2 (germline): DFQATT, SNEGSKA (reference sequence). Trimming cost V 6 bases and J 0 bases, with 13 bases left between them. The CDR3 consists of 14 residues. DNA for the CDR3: TGCAGTGCCAAGGGACCCTCTAGCACAGATACGCAGTATTTT. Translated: CSAKGPSSTDTQYF.

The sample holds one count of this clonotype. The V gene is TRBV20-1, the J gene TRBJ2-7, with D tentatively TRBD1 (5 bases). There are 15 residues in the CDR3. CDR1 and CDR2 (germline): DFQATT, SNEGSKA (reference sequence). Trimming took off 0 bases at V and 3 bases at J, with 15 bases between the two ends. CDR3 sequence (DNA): TGCAGTGCTAGAGATCCTGGGGCCAGTAACTACGAGCAGTACTTC. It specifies CSARDPGASNYEQYF.

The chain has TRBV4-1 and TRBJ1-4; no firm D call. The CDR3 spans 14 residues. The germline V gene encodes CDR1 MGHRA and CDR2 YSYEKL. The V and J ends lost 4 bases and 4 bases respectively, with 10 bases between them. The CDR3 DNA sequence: TGCGCCAGCAGCCTCCGGGAGTTTAATGAAAAACTGTTTTTT. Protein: CASSLREFNEKLFF.